These 2 T cell receptor beta chains were sequenced from one sample in a study of OX40 agonist ivuxolimab in advanced cancers. Assay used: immunoSEQ multiplex PCR; TCRdb lists only in-frame clones, some missing. The table has about 62,000 clones, 81% seen once; the top ten hold around 1%. Sequences were derived from CD4+ or CD8+ T cells sorted from blood, sampled in a trial of the OX40 agonist ivuxolimab. The receptors were sampled from an adult with an advanced solid tumor such as melanoma, head and neck, liver or kidney cancer.

The V and J genes are TRBV9 and TRBJ1-1, with D tentatively TRBD1 (5 bases). CDR1 and CDR2 from the germline V gene are SGDLS and YYNGEE. The CDR3 totals 15 residues. V was pared by 0 bases and J by 4 bases, with 13 bases between. This chain's CDR3 is CASSVVSGWGTEAFF. CDR3 nucleotide sequence: TGTGCCAGCAGCGTAGTGTCAGGGTGGGGCACTGAAGCTTTCTTT.

The V call is TRBV2, the J call TRBJ1-5, with TRBD1 identical over 9 bases. The germline V gene encodes CDR1 SNHLY and CDR2 FYNNEI. This CDR3 spans 14 amino acids. V lost 6 bases and J lost 7; bases outside the gene matches: 7. The CDR3 bases are TGTGCCAGCAGCGCCCGGACAGGGGTACAGCCCCAGCATTTT. Its protein product is CASSARTGVQPQHF.